This TCR beta chain was identified during a study of regulatory T cells in long-lasting Graves disease. Specified time point: newly diagnosed GD, antithyroid drugs for less than 3 months. Making the TCR library involved RNA that had been extracted from PBMCs. This clonotype was seen many times. Both iRepertoire HTBI primers and Arm-PCR of CDR3 regions were used to build the TCR beta libraries. TCRdb redid the calling of the multiplex PCR reads with MiXCR, one entry per CDR3 protein. The table shows 350,000 to 500,000 distinct CDR3 sequences, with around 15% occurring only once. Trimming removed 5 bases from V and 6 bases from J, with 17 bases in between. This CDR3 has 15 amino acids. Germline-derived CDR1 and CDR2 are MDHEN and SYDVKM. These same records also appear under a second study, on T cells in Graves' hyperthyroidism and ophthalmopathy.

V usage is TRBV28 and J usage is TRBJ2-1; D remains unclear. The receptor was isolated from a woman aged 50 to 65 with Graves disease. Here the sequenced sample was peripheral blood mononuclear cells (PBMCs), taken at new diagnosis, from a patient treated with antithyroid drugs. This chain's CDR3 is CASSPTPAQVNEQFF. The CDR3 DNA reads TGTGCCAGCAGTCCCACACCGGCTCAAGTCAATGAGCAGTTCTTC.